This T cell receptor beta chain was sequenced during a study of shared clonotypes between healthy human individuals. The CDR3 loop spans 15 amino acids. Germline lookup yields CDR1 KGHSH and CDR2 LQKENI. V shed 3 bases, J shed 2 bases, and the junction held 7 bases outside the gene matches. The method was immunoSEQ multiplex PCR; TCRdb's version includes in-frame clones alone and lacks a portion of them. The sample shows over a million clones, roughly 96% of them seen only once. This TCR came from a man between 25 and 39 years old in good health. The chain links TRBV18 to TRBJ2-7, with 7 positions matching TRBD2. The source material was naive CD4+ T cells sorted from blood. Subset: CD45RA+ positively selected. CDR3 in amino acids: CASSPTAGTTYEQYF. CDR3 DNA: TGTGCCAGCTCACCGACAGCGGGGACGACCTACGAGCAGTACTTC.